This T cell receptor (beta chain) emerged from a study of shared clonotypes between healthy human individuals. As concerns this clone: As yet, its antigen is unknown.

In germline, CDR1 is MNHEY, CDR2 SMNVEV (reference sequence). Trimming cost V 8 bases and J 15 bases, with 14 bases left between them. This CDR3 comprises 10 residues. Method: immunoSEQ multiplex PCR; TCRdb's copy keeps in-frame clones and lacks some. The sample shows 650,000 to 700,000 clones, about 92% of them seen only once. Study outcomes and limitations: Generation of non-shared clonotypes was less probable than generation of clonotypes shared by all four donors. For naive CD4 cells, approximately 4.7% of clonotypes were shared across a handful of donors.

Combining CD45RO+ cells with CCR7-negative CD45RA+ TemRA cells gave CD8 memory. The sequence came from a young man in good health. Some clones in this sample may be carry-over from other donors' samples. Sequencing input: memory CD8+ T cells from PBMCs. The subset is: CD45RO+ cells pooled with CCR7-negative TemRA cells. The genes are TRBV27 and TRBJ2-1; D tentatively reads TRBD1 or TRBD2 (5 bases each). The CDR3 region is CASGDPEAFF. CDR3 coding DNA: TGTGCCAGCGGGGACCCGGAGGCGTTCTTC.